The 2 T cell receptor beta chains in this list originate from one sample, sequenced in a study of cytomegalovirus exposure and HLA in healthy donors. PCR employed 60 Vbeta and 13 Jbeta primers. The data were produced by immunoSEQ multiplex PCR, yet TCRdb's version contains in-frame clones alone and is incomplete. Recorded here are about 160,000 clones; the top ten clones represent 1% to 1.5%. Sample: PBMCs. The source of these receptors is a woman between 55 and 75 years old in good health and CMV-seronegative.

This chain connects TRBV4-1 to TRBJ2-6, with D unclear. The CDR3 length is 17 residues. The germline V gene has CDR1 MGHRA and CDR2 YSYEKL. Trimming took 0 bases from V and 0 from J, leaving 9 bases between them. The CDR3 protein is CASSQEKPNSGANVLTF. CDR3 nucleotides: TGCGCCAGCAGCCAAGAGAAGCCAAACTCTGGGGCCAACGTCCTGACTTTC.

CDR3 in amino acids: CASSQDPGLAGGLGNEQFF. The CDR3 nucleotides read TGCGCCAGCAGCCAAGACCCGGGACTAGCGGGGGGGCTCGGCAATGAGCAGTTCTTC. The chain joins TRBV4-3 to TRBJ2-1; 16 bases line up with TRBD2. CDR3 length equals 19 residues. Trimming at V came to 0 bases and at J to 6 bases, leaving 8 bases not matched to a gene. Germline values: CDR1 LGHNA, CDR2 YSLEER.